Given below is one T cell receptor beta chain in context. Its antigen remains unidentified. The data were obtained in a study of T cells in localized non-small cell lung cancer. Here immunoSEQ multiplex PCR was the method, and the copy in TCRdb shows in-frame clones only, minus some. This sample carries about 52,000 clones, around 84% of them seen once, and the ten largest clones take around 17%. Germline V gene sequence: CDR1 MGHDK, CDR2 SYGVNS. The CDR3 runs to 11 residues. V was trimmed by 4 bases and J by 4 bases, leaving 4 bases between them. Overall study results and limits: As only one tumor region underwent sequencing, heterogeneity remains possible. Tumor trailed uninvolved adjacent lung in T cell clonality, which peaked there. Appearances in adjacent lung were noted for a median approximately 50 of the top 100 tumor clones.

The J gene is TRBJ2-5, the V gene TRBV25-1; D call uncertain. The sample in question was PBMCs, obtained before any cancer treatment. This receptor was obtained from a female donor with stage II lung adenocarcinoma. CDR3 residues: CASSVRETQYF. The CDR3 DNA reads as TGTGCCAGCAGTGTTAGAGAGACCCAGTACTTC.